The 19 T cell receptor beta chains below come from one sample, sequenced in a study of tissue T cells after allogeneic stem cell transplantation. Repertoires were generated with immunoSEQ multiplex PCR, while TCRdb's copy carries only in-frame clones and drops some. The sample has 35,000 to 50,000 clones; 80% to 95% are singletons. The sequences come from blood, collected before transplantation. Receptors originate from a woman aged 40 to 75 who later had graft-versus-host disease after an allogeneic stem cell transplant.

This chain joins TRBV5-6 and TRBJ2-7; D possibly matches TRBD1 or TRBD2 (6 bases each). The CDR3 has 15 residues. Germline V gene data show CDR1 as SGHDT and CDR2 as YYEEEE. The V end lost 0 bases, the J end lost 1 base, and 11 bases lay between the germline ends. CDR3: CASSLVGGSSYEQYF. Here the CDR3 DNA reads TGTGCCAGCAGCTTGGTGGGGGGCTCATCCTACGAGCAGTACTTC.

This chain links TRBV28 with TRBJ2-7; D perhaps matches TRBD2 (6 bases). CDR3 length: 14 residues. Germline V gene lookup returns CDR1 MDHEN and CDR2 SYDVKM. V lost 1 base to trimming and J lost 2 bases, with 9 bases between them. The CDR3 DNA sequence: TGTGCCAGCAGTTTATCGGCGGGGACCTACGAGCAGTACTTC. Amino acid sequence: CASSLSAGTYEQYF.

The rearrangement joins TRBV7-9 to TRBJ1-1; D is perhaps TRBD1 (5 bases). The CDR3 runs 14 residues. V lost 1 base and J 1 base, leaving 7 bases between the germline ends. Looked up from germline, CDR1 is SEHNR and CDR2 is FQNEAQ (reference sequence). Written as DNA, the CDR3 is TGTGCCAGCAGCTTAGTTGGGGGGAACACTGAAGCTTTCTTT. As protein: CASSLVGGNTEAFF.

This chain connects TRBV28 to TRBJ1-4; TRBD1 agrees at 7 bases. V was pared by 7 bases and J by 5 bases, with 10 bases of the junction left unmatched. Germline V gene data show CDR1 as MDHEN and CDR2 as SYDVKM. The CDR3 is made up of 15 amino acids. CDR3 in DNA: TGTGCCAGCAACGGTGTGCAGGGGGGAAATGAAAAACTGTTTTTT. Translation: CASNGVQGGNEKLFF. The variable domain in full, completed from reference TRBV28 and TRBJ1-4, reads DVKVTQSSRYLVKRTGEKVFLECVQDMDHENMFWYRQDPGLGLRLIYFSYDVKMKEKGDIPEGYSVSREKKERFSLILESASTNQTSMYLCASNGVQGGNEKLFFGSGTQLSVL.

The chain employs TRBV2 and TRBJ1-5, with D possibly TRBD1 on 5 matching bases. Trimming removed 8 bases from V and 0 bases from J, with 11 bases in between. Per the germline V gene, CDR1 is SNHLY and CDR2 is FYNNEI. The CDR3 covers 14 residues. The CDR3, as DNA: TGTGCCAGCGGGGCTGGGGTTAGCAATCAGCCCCAGCATTTT. Translation gives CASGAGVSNQPQHF.

This clone has a handful of counts. The chain employs TRBV5-1 and TRBJ1-2, with 8 bases fitting TRBD1. CDR1 is SGHRS, CDR2 YFSETQ, per germline. CDR3 length equals 12 residues. V shed 4 bases and J 4 bases; nucleotides not matched to a gene: 0. CDR3 protein: CASSGTGYGYTF. The CDR3 region has the DNA TGCGCCAGCAGCGGGACAGGCTATGGCTACACCTTC.

The chain combines TRBV21-1 with TRBJ1-4; TRBD1 reflects the table's D call only, with no check against the DNA. TRBV21-1 is labeled a pseudogene. The CDR3 runs 12 residues. CDR3 amino acids: CASSPGYEKLFF. CDR3 DNA: TGTGCCAGCAGCCCAGGGTATGAAAAACTGTTTTTT.

The V gene is TRBV6-2 or TRBV6-3, the J gene TRBJ1-4; D is perhaps TRBD1 (5 bases). The CDR3 totals 15 residues. CDR1 and CDR2 (germline): MNHEY, SVGEGT. With 5 bases removed from V and 3 bases from J, the gap between germline ends came to 13 bases. The CDR3 nucleotides read TGTGCCAGCAGTGGATCAGGGAGGGCTAATGAAAAACTGTTTTTT. It encodes CASSGSGRANEKLFF.

The rearrangement uses TRBV29-1 and TRBJ1-3; D remains unclear. Germline CDR1 SQVTM, CDR2 ANQGSEA. There are 15 residues in the CDR3. The CDR3 DNA sequence: TGCAGGTCTGAGGGAGGTATTTACTCCGGAAACACCATATATTTT. It specifies CRSEGGIYSGNTIYF.

The chain uses TRBV2 and TRBJ2-5; D may match TRBD1 or TRBD2 (6 bases each). Germline values: CDR1 SNHLY, CDR2 FYNNEI. This CDR3 contains 17 residues. The ends were cut back, 6 bases at V and 0 bases at J, with 20 bases in the middle. In nucleotides, the CDR3 is TGTGCCAGCAGAAGGGGGGCAGGGCCTGCCAACCAAGAGACCCAGTACTTC. It specifies CASRRGAGPANQETQYF.

This clone was recorded once. The genes are TRBV5-4 and TRBJ2-7, with TRBD2 matching over 7 bases. There are 15 residues in the CDR3. Germline V gene data show CDR1 as SGHNT and CDR2 as YYREEE (reference sequence). The V and J ends lost 5 bases and 0 bases, in that order; junction bases with no gene match: 8. The CDR3 is CASSPGGGISYEQYF. CDR3 in DNA: TGTGCCAGCAGTCCCGGCGGGGGTATCTCCTACGAGCAGTACTTC.

The chain is built from TRBV12-2 and TRBJ2-7; the D call of TRBD2 is as the table states it, not checked on the DNA. TRBV12-2 is noted as a pseudogene. This CDR3 spans 15 amino acids. In DNA form, the CDR3 reads TGTGCAAGTCGCCTCCTCATTGCGGAACCCTACGAGCAGTACTTC. Translating gives CASRLLIAEPYEQYF.

The chain recombines TRBV6-2 or TRBV6-3 with TRBJ2-1; 8 bases agree with TRBD1. The CDR3 runs to 15 residues. V gave up 6 bases and J gave up 0 bases; unmatched junction bases: 4. Per germline, CDR1 MNHEY and CDR2 SVGEGT. In nucleotides, the CDR3 is TGTGCCAGCAGCCTTCAGGGGGCCTCCTACAATGAGCAGTTCTTC. It translates to CASSLQGASYNEQFF.

V usage is TRBV19 and J usage is TRBJ2-6; the D is unclear. Trimming shortened V by 5 bases and J by 11 bases, and 25 bases separated the two germline ends. CDR3 size: 17 residues. The germline gives CDR1 LNHDA, CDR2 SQIVND (reference sequence). The CDR3 DNA reads TGTGCCAGTAGTGTCAGCCACTCAGTTTTCTCTCTAGACGTCCTGACTTTC. This gives the protein CASSVSHSVFSLDVLTF.

The rearrangement joins TRBV7-2 to TRBJ2-1; the match to TRBD2 covers 7 bases. The J segment lost 3 bases and the V segment lost 2 bases, leaving 13 bases of the junction unmatched. From germline, CDR1 is SGHTA and CDR2 FQGNSA. The CDR3 consists of 18 residues. CDR3 in amino acids: CASSLISPVSGFYNEQFF. Here the CDR3 DNA reads TGTGCCAGCAGCTTAATTTCCCCTGTTAGCGGGTTCTACAATGAGCAGTTCTTC.

The rearrangement links TRBV7-8 to TRBJ2-1; D remains unclear. The CDR3 totals 15 residues. V lost 5 bases, J lost 2 bases, and 13 bases lay in between. Germline values: CDR1 SGHVS, CDR2 FQNEAQ. The CDR3 loop is CASSRGHQAYNEQFF. The CDR3, as DNA: TGTGCCAGCAGCCGAGGTCACCAGGCCTACAATGAGCAGTTCTTC. The entire variable domain, with the rest obtained from reference TRBV7-8 and TRBJ2-1, is as follows: GAGVSQSPRYKVAKRGQDVALRCDPISGHVSLFWYQQALGQGPEFLTYFQNEAQLDKSGLPSDRFFAERPEGSVSTLKIQRTQQEDSAVYLCASSRGHQAYNEQFFGPGTRLTVL.

The chain is built from TRBV7-2 and TRBJ2-7; the D gene could be TRBD1 or TRBD2 (5 bases each). This CDR3 contains 13 residues. Germline CDR1 SGHTA, CDR2 FQGNSA. Trimming removed 4 bases from V and 2 bases from J, with 9 bases in between. CDR3 loop: CASSSQEAYEQYF. The DNA of the CDR3 is TGTGCCAGCAGCTCACAGGAGGCCTACGAGCAGTACTTC.

This clone was recorded once. The chain is built from TRBV6-5 and TRBJ2-1, with 15 bases identical to TRBD2. There are 15 residues in the CDR3. Trimming at V came to 8 bases and at J to 14 bases, leaving 13 bases not matched to a gene. Per germline, CDR1 MNHEY and CDR2 SVGAGI. The chain's CDR3 is CASGSGLAGGRAEFF. The CDR3 nucleotides read TGTGCCAGCGGGTCGGGACTAGCGGGAGGACGAGCGGAGTTCTTC.

This clone was counted once. The chain joins TRBV21-1 to TRBJ1-5; no DNA check was done on the table's D call, TRBD1. TRBV21-1 constitutes a pseudogene. This CDR3 spans 20 amino acids. The CDR3 sequence is CASSKESGPGGGHSNQPQHF. CDR3 in DNA: TGTGCCAGCAGCAAAGAGTCGGGACCAGGGGGCGGGCATAGCAATCAGCCCCAGCATTTT.